This T cell receptor beta chain stems from a study of T cells expressing NK-cell markers (TCRdb year 2020). A note on the overall study: In sorted CD3+CD56+NKG2C+, CD3+CD56+NKG2C- and CD3+CD56-NKG2C+ T-cell subsets from several donors, TCR beta-chain repertoires were profiled. Randomly selected healthy volunteers, three men and five women, were used as the eight sequenced donors. Sequencing of the libraries produced 2 x 150 bp reads on Illumina HiSeq 2000/2500, MiSeq or NextSeq. Among the eight sequenced donors, only one was HCMV-seronegative, while the other seven were HCMV-seropositive. The paper as a whole reports these results and caveats: Those dominant clonotypes were again the most abundant among CD3+CD56-NKG2C+ cells in a handful of donors, at about 25-60.1%. For several donors, the dominant CD3+CD56+NKG2C+ clonotypes were among the top 10 CD8+ clonotypes and accounted for roughly 1.0-7.5% of CD8+ T cells. It remained unclear whether the expanded NKG2C-expressing T cell clones were specific for HCMV antigens.

The sequencer listed for this sample is Illumina HiSeq 2000. The TCR beta cDNA libraries were made using 5'RACE template switching, a step that added both a universal primer site and unique molecular identifiers. Synthesis of cDNA was primed from the TCR beta constant segment and was followed by two consecutive PCR amplification steps. The authors' pipeline ran thus. Reads were demultiplexed and grouped by UMI with MIGEC, and clonotypes were assembled and quantified with MiTCR. Only TCR cDNA sequences supported by at least two reads were kept to exclude erroneous sequences. The tcR package was used for downstream repertoire analysis, with clonotypes matched between fractions based on CDR3 nucleotide sequence plus V segment. VDJmatch was used to annotate antigen specificity against VDJdb, with one amino acid substitution in CDR3 permitted. Through TCRdb reprocessing, the reads give one entry per CDR3 protein sequence; DNA is omitted. In this record, the V and J calls reflect TCRdb's handling and not the investigators' own analysis. Per the sample table, the count is roughly 180,000 distinct CDR3 sequences. Of the sample, about 18% falls within the top ten clones.

Turning to this clonotype: Its antigen remains undetermined.

CDR1 KGHDR and CDR2 SFDVKD were looked up in the germline V gene. The cysteine opens and the phenylalanine closes a CDR3 of 15 amino acids. Only the protein is on record. HCMV-specific IgG was detected in serum with a commercial ELISA kit to determine HCMV serostatus. Peripheral blood mononuclear cells were isolated from blood by Ficoll density gradient centrifugation. The chain is made from TRBV24-1 and TRBJ2-3; as DNA is missing, the TRBD1 call by TCRdb cannot be tested. The clonotype was recovered from a woman aged 18-70 years in good health. Sequencing input: blood T cells: a sorted CD56 or NKG2C T cell subset, CD4+ or CD8+ T cells, or bulk PBMC T cells (not recorded which). The CDR3 protein sequence reads: CATSDAGQWTDTQYF.